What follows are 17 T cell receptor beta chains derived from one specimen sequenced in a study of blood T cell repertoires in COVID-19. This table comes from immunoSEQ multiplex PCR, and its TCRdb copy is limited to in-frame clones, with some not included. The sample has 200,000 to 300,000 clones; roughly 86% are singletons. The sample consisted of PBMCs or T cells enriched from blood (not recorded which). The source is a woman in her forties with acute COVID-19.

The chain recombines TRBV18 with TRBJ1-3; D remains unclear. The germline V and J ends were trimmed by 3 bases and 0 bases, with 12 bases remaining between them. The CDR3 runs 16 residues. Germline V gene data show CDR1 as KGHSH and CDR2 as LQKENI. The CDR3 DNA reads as TGTGCCAGCTCACCGGCCGCCGGGAGCTCTGGAAACACCATATATTTT. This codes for CASSPAAGSSGNTIYF. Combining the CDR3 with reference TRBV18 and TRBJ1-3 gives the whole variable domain NAGVMQNPRHLVRRRGQEARLRCSPMKGHSHVYWYRQLPEEGLKFMVYLQKENIIDESGMPKERFSAEFPKEGPSILRIQQVVRGDSAAYFCASSPAAGSSGNTIYFGEGSWLTVV.

CDR3 sequence reads: CATSKPTEEKLFF. The CDR3 bases are TGTGCCACCAGCAAGCCCACAGAAGAAAAACTGTTTTTT. The V and J genes are TRBV15 and TRBJ1-4; D is undetermined. The length of the CDR3 is 13 residues. Trimming removed 4 bases at V and 8 bases at J, with 11 bases between. CDR1 and CDR2 (germline): LNHNV, YYDKDF (reference sequence). The whole variable domain, remainder taken from reference TRBV15 and TRBJ1-4, is DAMVIQNPRYQVTQFGKPVTLSCSQTLNHNVMYWYQQKSSQAPKLLFHYYDKDFNNEADTPDNFQSRRPNTSFCFLDIRSPGLGDTAMYLCATSKPTEEKLFFGSGTQLSVL.

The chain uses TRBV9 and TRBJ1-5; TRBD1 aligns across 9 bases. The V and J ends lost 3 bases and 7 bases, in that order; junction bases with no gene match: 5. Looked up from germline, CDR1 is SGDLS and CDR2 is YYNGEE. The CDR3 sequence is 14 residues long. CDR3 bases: TGTGCCAGCAGCGCCGGGACAGGGAGGCAGCCCCAGCATTTT. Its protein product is CASSAGTGRQPQHF.

The DNA for the CDR3 is TGTGCCTGGAGTATGACAGGGGACGGGGAGCTGTTTTTT. This encodes CAWSMTGDGELFF. The chain carries TRBV30 and TRBJ2-2; 8 positions agree with TRBD1. This CDR3 is built from 13 residues. Germline assignment: CDR1 GTSNPN and CDR2 SVGIG (reference sequence). V lost 2 bases, J lost 7 bases, and 3 bases stayed unmatched.

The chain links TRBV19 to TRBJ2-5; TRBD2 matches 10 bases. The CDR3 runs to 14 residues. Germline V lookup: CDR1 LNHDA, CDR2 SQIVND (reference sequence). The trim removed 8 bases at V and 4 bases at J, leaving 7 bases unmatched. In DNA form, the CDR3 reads TGTGCCAGTTCCCCTCGGACTAGCGGAGAGACCCAGTACTTC. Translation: CASSPRTSGETQYF.

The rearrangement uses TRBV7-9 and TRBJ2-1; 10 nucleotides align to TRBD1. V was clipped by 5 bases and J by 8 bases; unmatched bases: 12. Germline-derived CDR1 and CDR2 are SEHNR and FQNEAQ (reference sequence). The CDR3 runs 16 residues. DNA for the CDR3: TGTGCCAGCAGCCGGGGGTCCGGACAGGGGGATGATGAGCAGTTCTTC. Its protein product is CASSRGSGQGDDEQFF.

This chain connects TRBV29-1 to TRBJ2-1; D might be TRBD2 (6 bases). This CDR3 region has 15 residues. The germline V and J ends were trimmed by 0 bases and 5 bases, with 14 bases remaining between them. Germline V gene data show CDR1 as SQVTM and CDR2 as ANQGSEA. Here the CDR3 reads CSVEEVVGGNNEQFF. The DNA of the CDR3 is TGCAGCGTTGAAGAGGTGGTGGGAGGTAACAATGAGCAGTTCTTC.

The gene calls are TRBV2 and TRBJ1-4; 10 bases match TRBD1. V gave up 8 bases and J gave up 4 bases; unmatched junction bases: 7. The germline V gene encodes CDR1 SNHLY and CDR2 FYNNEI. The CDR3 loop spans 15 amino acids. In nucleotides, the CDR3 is TGTGCCAGCCGGAGGGACAGGGGCGATAATGAAAAACTGTTTTTT. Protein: CASRRDRGDNEKLFF.

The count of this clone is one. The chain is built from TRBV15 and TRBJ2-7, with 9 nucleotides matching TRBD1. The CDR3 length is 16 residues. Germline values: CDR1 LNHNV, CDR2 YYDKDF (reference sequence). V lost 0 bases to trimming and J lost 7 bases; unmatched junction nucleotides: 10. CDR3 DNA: TGTGCCACCAGCAGAGAGTCGGGGACAGGGAAAGCGGAGCAGTACTTC. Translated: CATSRESGTGKAEQYF.

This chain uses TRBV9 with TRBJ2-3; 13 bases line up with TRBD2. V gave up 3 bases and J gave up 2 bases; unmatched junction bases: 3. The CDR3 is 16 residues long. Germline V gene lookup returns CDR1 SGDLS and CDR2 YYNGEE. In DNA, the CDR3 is TGTGCCAGCAGCGGGGGGACTAGCGGGACCACAGATACGCAGTATTTT. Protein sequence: CASSGGTSGTTDTQYF.

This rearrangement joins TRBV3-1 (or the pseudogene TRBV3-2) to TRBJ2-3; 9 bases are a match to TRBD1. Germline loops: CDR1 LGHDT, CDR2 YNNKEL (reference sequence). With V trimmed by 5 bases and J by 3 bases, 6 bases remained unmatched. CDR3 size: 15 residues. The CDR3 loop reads CASSYYRGQTDTQYF. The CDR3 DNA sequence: TGTGCCAGCAGCTATTACAGGGGGCAAACAGATACGCAGTATTTT.

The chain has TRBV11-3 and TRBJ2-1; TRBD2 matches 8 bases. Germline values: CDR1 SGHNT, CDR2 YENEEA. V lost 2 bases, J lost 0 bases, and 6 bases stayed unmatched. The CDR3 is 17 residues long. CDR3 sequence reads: CASSLRQREYSYNEQFF. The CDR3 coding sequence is TGTGCCAGCAGCTTACGGCAGCGGGAGTACTCCTACAATGAGCAGTTCTTC.

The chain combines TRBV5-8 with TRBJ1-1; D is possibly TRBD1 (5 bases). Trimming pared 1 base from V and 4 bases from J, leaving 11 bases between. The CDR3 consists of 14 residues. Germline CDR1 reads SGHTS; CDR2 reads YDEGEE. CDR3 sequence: CASSLSQGSTEAFF. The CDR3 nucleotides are TGTGCCAGCAGCTTGTCTCAGGGTTCCACTGAAGCTTTCTTT.

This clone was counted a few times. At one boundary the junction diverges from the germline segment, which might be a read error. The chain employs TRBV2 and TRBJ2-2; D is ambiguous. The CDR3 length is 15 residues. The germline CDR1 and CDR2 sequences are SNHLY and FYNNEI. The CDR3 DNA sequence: TGTGCCAGCAGTCAAGCGAGGAGTGGAACCGGGGAGCTGTTTTTT. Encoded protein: CASSQARSGTGELFF. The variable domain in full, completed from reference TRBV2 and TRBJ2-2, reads EPEVTQTPSHQVTQMGQEVILRCVPISNHLYFYWYRQILGQKVEFLVSFYNNEISEKSEIFDDQFSVERPDGSNFTLKIRSTKLEDSAMYFCASSQARSGTGELFFGEGSRLTVL.

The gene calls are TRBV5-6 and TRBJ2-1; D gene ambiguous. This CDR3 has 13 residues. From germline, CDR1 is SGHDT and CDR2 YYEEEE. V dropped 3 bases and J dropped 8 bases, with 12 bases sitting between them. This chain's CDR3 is CASSSSTEHEQFF. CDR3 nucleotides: TGTGCCAGCAGCTCCTCTACGGAGCATGAGCAGTTCTTC.

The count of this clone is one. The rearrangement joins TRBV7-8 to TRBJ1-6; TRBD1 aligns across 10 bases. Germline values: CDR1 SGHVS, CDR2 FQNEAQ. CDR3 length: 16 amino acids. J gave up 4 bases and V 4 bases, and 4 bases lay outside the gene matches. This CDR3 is CASSSRDRGYNSPLHF. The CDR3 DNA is TGTGCCAGCAGCTCCCGGGACAGGGGATATAATTCACCCCTCCACTTT.

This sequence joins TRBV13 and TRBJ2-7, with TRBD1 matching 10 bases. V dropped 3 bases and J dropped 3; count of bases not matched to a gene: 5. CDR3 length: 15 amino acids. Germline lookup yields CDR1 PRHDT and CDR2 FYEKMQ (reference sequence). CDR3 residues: CASSFRGQGDYEQYF. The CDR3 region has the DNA TGTGCCAGCAGCTTTCGCGGACAGGGGGACTACGAGCAGTACTTC.